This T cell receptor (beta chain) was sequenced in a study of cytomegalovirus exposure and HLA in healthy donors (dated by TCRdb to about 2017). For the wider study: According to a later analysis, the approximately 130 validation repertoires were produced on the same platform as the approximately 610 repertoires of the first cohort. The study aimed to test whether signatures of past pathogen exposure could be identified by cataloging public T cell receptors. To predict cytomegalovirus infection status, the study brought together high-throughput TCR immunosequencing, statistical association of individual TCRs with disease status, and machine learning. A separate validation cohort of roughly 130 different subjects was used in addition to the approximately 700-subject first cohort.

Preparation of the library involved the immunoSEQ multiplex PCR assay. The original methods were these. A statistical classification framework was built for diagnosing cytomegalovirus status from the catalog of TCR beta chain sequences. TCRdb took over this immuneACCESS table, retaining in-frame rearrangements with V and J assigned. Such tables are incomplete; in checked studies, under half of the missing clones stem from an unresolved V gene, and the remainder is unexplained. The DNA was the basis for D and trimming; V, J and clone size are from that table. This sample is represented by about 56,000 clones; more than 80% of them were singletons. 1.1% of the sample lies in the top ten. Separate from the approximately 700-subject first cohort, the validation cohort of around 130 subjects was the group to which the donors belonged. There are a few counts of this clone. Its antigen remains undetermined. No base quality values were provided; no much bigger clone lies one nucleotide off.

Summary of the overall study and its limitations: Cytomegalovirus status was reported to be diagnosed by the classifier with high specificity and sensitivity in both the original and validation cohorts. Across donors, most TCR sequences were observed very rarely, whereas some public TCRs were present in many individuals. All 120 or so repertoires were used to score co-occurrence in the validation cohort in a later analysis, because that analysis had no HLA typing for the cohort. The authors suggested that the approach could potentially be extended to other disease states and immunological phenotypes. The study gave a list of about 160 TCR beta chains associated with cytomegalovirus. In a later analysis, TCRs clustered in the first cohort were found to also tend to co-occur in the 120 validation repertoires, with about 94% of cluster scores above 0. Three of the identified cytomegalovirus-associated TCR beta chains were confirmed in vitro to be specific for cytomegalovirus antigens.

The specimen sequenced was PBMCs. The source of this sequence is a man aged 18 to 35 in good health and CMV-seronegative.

The DNA sequence is given as TGTGCCAGCAGTTTCTCCAAAACTAGCGGGGTTCAAGAGACCCAGTACTTC. Its product reads: CASSFSKTSGVQETQYF. The receptor chain draws on TRBV27 and TRBJ2-5, and 10 junction bases match TRBD2. Per the germline V gene (reference sequence), MNHEY is the CDR1 and SMNVEV is the CDR2. Here V drops 3 bases and J drops 2 bases, and the junction holds 9 bases not matched to any gene. Reading from cysteine to phenylalanine, the CDR3 counts 17 amino acids. Only CDR3 DNA remains: 51 bases, in frame from the first base.